The clone carrying this T cell receptor beta chain appeared many times. Its antigen is not known. These data are taken from a study of human T cells and chemical hapten exposure. In the study overall: The use of 2% DPC on roughly 2 cm by roughly 2 cm of upper inner arm skin constituted sensitization. Per-sample TCR yield variability stemmed mainly from small pooled library volume differences. The study's findings and limits: Counts of TCRs above 1 in 1000 frequency stayed unchanged with DPC sensitization.

Noted time point: pre-sensitization, week 0. Treatment here: therapeutic diphenylcyclopropenone sensitization with weekly scalp DPC. The V gene lost 2 bases and the J gene lost 5 bases, with 6 bases spanning the gap. The germline gives CDR1 SGHRS, CDR2 YFSETQ. CDR3 length equals 12 residues. TCRdb reanalysed the RACE reads using MiXCR and keeps one entry per CDR3 protein. The table lists roughly 90,000 distinct CDR3 sequences, around 10% of them singletons. The sequence came from a woman in her forties with alopecia areata. Some clones in this sample may be carry-over from other donors' samples. The V call is TRBV5-1, the J call TRBJ2-3, with D unresolved. This sample comprised whole blood, obtained in connection with sensitization to the hapten diphenylcyclopropenone (DPC). The CDR3 here is CASSLGLDTQYF. DNA of the CDR3: TGCGCCAGCAGCTTAGGGCTAGATACGCAGTATTTT.